Listed here are 3 T cell receptor beta chains from one sample, sequenced in a study of human thymus T cells. Repertoires were generated with immunoSEQ multiplex PCR, while TCRdb's copy carries only in-frame clones and drops some. There are roughly 120,000 clones in the sample; just under 95% occur only once, and 0.024% lies in the top ten. Resected material from corrective heart surgery provided the thymus tissue analysed. The sample comprised thymus tissue. The receptors were gathered from a boy less than two years old with a congenital heart defect but otherwise immunologically healthy.

The chain uses TRBV30 and TRBJ2-4; the D gene could be TRBD1 or TRBD2 (6 bases each). Trimming removed 2 bases at V and 4 bases at J, with 15 bases between. The germline V gene has CDR1 GTSNPN and CDR2 SVGIG (reference sequence). This CDR3 has 15 residues. For the CDR3, the DNA is TGTGCCTGGAGTCTGGGGGGCGTTCCGAAAAACATTCAGTACTTC. Residues: CAWSLGGVPKNIQYF.

J is TRBJ1-6 and V is TRBV28; no reliable D call. The CDR3 totals 12 residues. V lost 4 bases and J 9 bases, leaving 7 bases between the germline ends. Looked up from germline, CDR1 is MDHEN and CDR2 is SYDVKM. In DNA form, the CDR3 reads TGTGCCAGCAGTTCCCTCCTTTCACCCCTCCACTTT. Its protein is CASSSLLSPLHF.

This clone was recorded a few times. The chain recombines TRBV30 with TRBJ1-6, with 7 bases lining up with TRBD1. This CDR3 region has 16 residues. V trimming: 1 base; J trimming: 7 bases; junction bases outside the gene matches: 10. Germline V gene sequence: CDR1 GTSNPN, CDR2 SVGIG (reference sequence). The DNA for the CDR3 is TGTGCCTGGAGTGGCACAGGGGACAGCAAGAATTCACCCCTCCACTTT. It is translated as CAWSGTGDSKNSPLHF.